A selection of T cell receptor beta chains follows, all from one sample in a study of blood T cell repertoires in COVID-19. Libraries were prepared by immunoSEQ multiplex PCR; TCRdb keeps only in-frame clonotypes and omits some of them. The data show approximately 210,000 clones, 88% seen once. The sample consisted of peripheral blood. Receptors originate from a human donor in a cohort sampled during active COVID-19. Both conserved end residues are trimmed from each CDR3. The order of the fields is clone size, V gene, CDR3 protein. Clone sizes are given selectively: once, few, many, or a class where the clone is expanded.

clone size: .
V gene: TRBV6-5
CDR3 protein: ASTEGAGREQY

clone size: .
V gene: TRBV3-1/TRBV3-2
CDR3 protein: ASSQDDQGEAF

clone size: .
V gene: TRBV23-1
CDR3 protein: ASSPGGTEAF

clone size: .
V gene: TRBV5-4
CDR3 protein: ASSDRSGPKETQY

clone size: .
V gene: TRBV5-1
CDR3 protein: ASSLAAGRSYEQY

clone size: .
V gene: TRBV7-2
CDR3 protein: ASSLASLAGANTGELF

clone size: .
V gene: TRBV6-5
CDR3 protein: ASRPSGMLHTQY

clone size: once
V gene: TRBV9
CDR3 protein: ASSVAGGVETQY

clone size: .
V gene: TRBV10-1
CDR3 protein: ASSQGLSTTSTDTQY

clone size: once
V gene: TRBV23-1
CDR3 protein: ASSQMGASRANYGYT

clone size: .
V gene: TRBV28
CDR3 protein: ASSFDSWTSGNNEQF

clone size: .
V gene: TRBV4-2
CDR3 protein: ASSQQGGGGENTQY

clone size: .
V gene: TRBV6-6
CDR3 protein: ASRDRGEKLF

clone size: once
V gene: TRBV6-2/TRBV6-3
CDR3 protein: ASSLSFETQY

clone size: .
V gene: TRBV18
CDR3 protein: ASSPRFPQGATNEKLF

clone size: .
V gene: TRBV19
CDR3 protein: ASSLGLAGGWYEQF

clone size: once
V gene: TRBV11-2
CDR3 protein: ASSLVPGPTEAF

clone size: .
V gene: TRBV24-1
CDR3 protein: ATSDSQGNQPQH

clone size: .
V gene: TRBV10-1
CDR3 protein: ASSEHRNTIY

clone size: .
V gene: TRBV10-3
CDR3 protein: AISERTVNTEAF

clone size: .
V gene: TRBV7-8
CDR3 protein: ASSPIRFHSYNEQF

clone size: .
V gene: TRBV29-1
CDR3 protein: SVEQLSYNEQF

clone size: once
V gene: TRBV19
CDR3 protein: ASSIEAGESDGYT

clone size: .
V gene: TRBV29-1
CDR3 protein: SVEGRGGISDTQY

clone size: .
V gene: TRBV2
CDR3 protein: ASSEFRGPDYEQY

clone size: .
V gene: TRBV3-1/TRBV3-2
CDR3 protein: ASSQLDRALEQY

clone size: .
V gene: TRBV4-2
CDR3 protein: ASSPAKRGGEAKNIQY

clone size: .
V gene: TRBV7-9
CDR3 protein: ASSSPGQINSPLH

clone size: .
V gene: TRBV10-1
CDR3 protein: ASSAGTQYNEQF

clone size: many
V gene: TRBV7-8
CDR3 protein: ASSLAGTVTNYGYT

clone size: .
V gene: TRBV9
CDR3 protein: ASSVGDGGLYHEQY

clone size: .
V gene: TRBV7-2
CDR3 protein: ASSLAWEGPVTDTQY

clone size: few
V gene: TRBV28
CDR3 protein: ASSLSGRAYEQY

clone size: .
V gene: TRBV9
CDR3 protein: ASSVDPMSSYEQY

clone size: .
V gene: TRBV19
CDR3 protein: ASRSTGTGELF

clone size: .
V gene: TRBV15
CDR3 protein: ATSREGAIVSYNEQF

clone size: .
V gene: TRBV12-3/TRBV12-4
CDR3 protein: ASSPDRGYGYT

clone size: .
V gene: TRBV5-5
CDR3 protein: ASSLVPGGNYGYT

clone size: .
V gene: TRBV18
CDR3 protein: ASSPLAGGVPDNEQF

clone size: few
V gene: TRBV3-1/TRBV3-2
CDR3 protein: ASSPLGGQTEAF

clone size: .
V gene: TRBV2
CDR3 protein: ASSPRGDRDYEQY

clone size: .
V gene: TRBV24-1
CDR3 protein: ATSDLYSNYGYT

clone size: .
V gene: TRBV5-1
CDR3 protein: ASSWGLAGHHTSYEQY

clone size: .
V gene: TRBV29-1
CDR3 protein: STQGALLEGTQY

clone size: .
V gene: TRBV4-1
CDR3 protein: ASSPYSGQGGNEQF

clone size: .
V gene: TRBV5-1
CDR3 protein: ASSSTSGRAYEQY

clone size: few
V gene: TRBV5-1
CDR3 protein: ASSLATGLSTDTQY

clone size: .
V gene: TRBV29-1
CDR3 protein: SVDAGQAISYNEQF

clone size: .
V gene: TRBV10-2
CDR3 protein: ASSESGGNEQF

clone size: once
V gene: TRBV11-2
CDR3 protein: ASSLSHSEKLF

clone size: once
V gene: TRBV4-3
CDR3 protein: ASSQGGTASTDTQY

clone size: .
V gene: TRBV7-2
CDR3 protein: ASSYPKTGGYGANVLT

clone size: .
V gene: TRBV12-3/TRBV12-4
CDR3 protein: ASSLGRRYSYT